Each of the 27 T cell receptor beta chains below was sequenced from the same sample in a study of shared clonotypes between healthy human individuals. Clones were read by immunoSEQ multiplex PCR, and TCRdb kept only the in-frame ones, dropping some. The sample holds some 470,000 clones; about 79% are singletons and the top ten take 10% to 15%. Sample: PBMCs. These receptors were collected from a woman aged 35 to 49 in good health. Some clones in this sample may be carry-over from other donors' samples.

In regard to this clone: The likely explanation is a read error, given a far larger clone one base away. Other nucleotide sequences in the sample specify the same CDR3. CDR3 bases: TGCAGCGTTGAAGACCATAACTATGGCTACACCTTT. Encoded protein: CSVEDHNYGYTF. The chain links TRBV29-1 to TRBJ1-2; D gene uncertain. The CDR3 is 12 residues long. Germline CDR1 is SQVTM and CDR2 is ANQGSEA.

The rearrangement joins TRBV5-1 to TRBJ2-7; 10 bases are a match to TRBD2. Germline trimming cut 4 bases from V and 2 bases from J; bases unmatched to any gene: 3. This CDR3 spans 14 amino acids. Germline loops: CDR1 SGHRS, CDR2 YFSETQ. The CDR3 loop is CASSEGLATYEQYF. DNA for the CDR3: TGCGCCAGCAGCGAGGGACTAGCGACCTACGAGCAGTACTTC.

The gene calls are TRBV15 and TRBJ2-2; tentative D call: TRBD1 (5 bases). V lost 8 bases to trimming and J lost 0 bases, with 16 bases between them. Germline CDR1 and CDR2: LNHNV and YYDKDF (reference sequence). CDR3 length: 16 amino acids. CDR3: CATGVGAGSNTGELFF. In nucleotides, the CDR3 is TGTGCCACCGGGGTAGGGGCAGGGTCGAACACCGGGGAGCTGTTTTTT.

This chain joins TRBV27 and TRBJ2-5; TRBD2 aligns across 7 bases. Trimming cost V 5 bases and J 2 bases; bases outside gene matches: 8. Germline V gene lookup returns CDR1 MNHEY and CDR2 SMNVEV (reference sequence). The CDR3 has 15 residues. Written as DNA, the CDR3 is TGTGCCAGCAGTCTCCAGCGGGGAGGGCAAGAGACCCAGTACTTC. Translated, it gives CASSLQRGGQETQYF.

The chain recombines TRBV5-4 with TRBJ1-1; unclear D gene. Germline V gene sequence: CDR1 SGHNT, CDR2 YYREEE (reference sequence). With 4 bases removed from V and 2 bases from J, the gap between germline ends came to 18 bases. The CDR3 has 16 amino acids. CDR3 amino acids: CASSQTVESSNTEAFF. The CDR3, as DNA: TGTGCCAGCAGCCAAACAGTTGAGAGCTCCAACACTGAAGCTTTCTTT.

This clone was counted between two and nine times. This chain joins TRBV5-1 and TRBJ1-2; 7 bases map to TRBD1. This CDR3 has 16 residues. The V gene end was trimmed by 4 bases and the J gene end by 4 bases; junction bases not matched to a gene: 13. The germline V gene has CDR1 SGHRS and CDR2 YFSETQ. CDR3 bases: TGCGCCAGCAGCCCAGGGGGTCCTACTCTTAGCTATGGCTACACCTTC. Encoded protein: CASSPGGPTLSYGYTF.

This clone showed up just a few times. This sequence joins TRBV6-5 and TRBJ1-2; D gene uncertain. The CDR3 contains 13 residues. The germline V and J ends were trimmed by 0 bases and 2 bases, with 4 bases remaining between them. Germline V gives CDR1 MNHEY, CDR2 SVGAGI. CDR3 amino acids: CASSYSQNYGYTF. The CDR3 DNA sequence: TGTGCCAGCAGTTACTCACAAAACTATGGCTACACCTTC.

The chain links TRBV5-6 to TRBJ2-7, with TRBD2 as a possible D gene (5 bases). The length of the CDR3 is 12 residues. V lost 4 bases, J lost 3 bases, and 8 bases lay in between. Germline V gives CDR1 SGHDT, CDR2 YYEEEE. Here the CDR3 reads CASSRGSYEQYF. CDR3 DNA: TGTGCCAGCAGCCGGGGTAGCTACGAGCAGTACTTC.

The rearrangement uses TRBV15 and TRBJ2-1; maybe TRBD1 (5 bases). Trimming removed 1 base at V and 5 bases at J, with 9 bases between. The CDR3 extends over 14 amino acids. Germline assignment: CDR1 LNHNV and CDR2 YYDKDF (reference sequence). In DNA form, the CDR3 reads TGTGCCACCAGCAGAGCCAGGGCCGACAATGAGCAGTTCTTC. This gives the protein CATSRARADNEQFF.

This clone came up many times. The chain couples TRBV7-9 to TRBJ2-4; D might be TRBD1 or TRBD2, each matching 5 bases. The CDR3 totals 15 residues. In germline, CDR1 is SEHNR, CDR2 FQNEAQ (reference sequence). V lost 3 bases, J lost 1 base, and 10 bases lay in between. In nucleotides, the CDR3 is TGTGCCAGCAGCTTTGGGACCCCGGCCAAAAACATTCAGTACTTC. It encodes CASSFGTPAKNIQYF.

The genes are TRBV28 and TRBJ2-7; 8 nucleotides agree with TRBD1. J lost 5 bases, V lost 6 bases, and 9 bases had no gene match. The CDR3 has 14 amino acids. In germline, CDR1 is MDHEN, CDR2 SYDVKM. The CDR3 here is CASRQGGVNHEQYF. The CDR3 bases are TGTGCCAGCAGACAGGGGGGAGTTAACCACGAGCAGTACTTC.

The gene calls are TRBV7-9 and TRBJ1-1; weak D call: TRBD1 (5 bases). The CDR3 covers 17 residues. Trimming cost V 1 base and J 3 bases, with 18 bases left between them. Germline CDR1 and CDR2: SEHNR and FQNEAQ (reference sequence). CDR3 sequence (DNA): TGTGCCAGCAGCTTAGGGGCTCTCACCCGGGGGGACACTGAAGCTTTCTTT. Translation gives CASSLGALTRGDTEAFF. The full variable domain, rest sourced from reference TRBV7-9 and TRBJ1-1, is DTGVSQNPRHKITKRGQNVTFRCDPISEHNRLYWYRQTLGQGPEFLTYFQNEAQLEKSRLLSDRFSAERPKGSFSTLEIQRTEQGDSAMYLCASSLGALTRGDTEAFFGQGTRLTVV.

This chain links TRBV19 with TRBJ2-4, with D perhaps TRBD2 (5 bases). The germline V and J ends were trimmed by 2 bases and 13 bases, with 15 bases remaining between them. The length of the CDR3 is 13 residues. Germline lookup yields CDR1 LNHDA and CDR2 SQIVND (reference sequence). The CDR3 is CASSIRVATRQYF. The CDR3 DNA is TGTGCCAGTAGTATAAGGGTAGCTACTAGACAGTACTTC.

This sequence joins TRBV7-6 and TRBJ1-5; D unresolved. Germline CDR1 SGHVS, CDR2 FNYEAQ. V dropped 5 bases and J dropped 6 bases, with 11 bases sitting between them. The CDR3 is made up of 13 amino acids. This chain's CDR3 is CASSLGWAQPQHF. The CDR3 coding sequence is TGTGCCAGCAGCCTGGGGTGGGCTCAGCCCCAGCATTTT.

A remark on this clone: A far larger clone is one nucleotide away, so this likely arose from a read error. The chain has TRBV7-9 and TRBJ2-5, with TRBD1 matching 7 bases. This CDR3 comprises 16 residues. Germline V lookup: CDR1 SEHNR, CDR2 FQNEAQ (reference sequence). CDR3 sequence: CTSSLAPLRGLETQYF. As DNA, the CDR3 is TGTACCAGCAGCTTAGCCCCCCTAAGGGGGCTGGAGACCCAGTACTTC.

This chain uses TRBV10-2 with TRBJ2-5; D gene ambiguous. Germline CDR1 WSHSY, CDR2 SAAADI. The germline V and J ends were trimmed by 8 bases and 1 base, with 8 bases remaining between them. CDR3 length: 12 residues. CDR3 region: CASAAIQETQYF. The CDR3 region has the DNA TGCGCCAGCGCGGCAATCCAAGAGACCCAGTACTTC.

The chain has TRBV9 and TRBJ1-5; D is unresolved. The V gene's germline CDR1 is SGDLS and CDR2 YYNGEE. V lost 0 bases and J lost 5, with 12 bases in between. This CDR3 is built from 15 residues. This CDR3 is CASSVGPASDQPQHF. The CDR3 coding sequence is TGTGCCAGCAGCGTAGGGCCGGCATCCGATCAGCCCCAGCATTTT.

The V gene is TRBV2, the J gene TRBJ2-2; 11 bases are shared with TRBD1. This CDR3 has 14 residues. The V segment lost 6 bases and the J segment 5 bases; nucleotides outside the gene matches: 2. CDR1 and CDR2 (germline): SNHLY, FYNNEI. CDR3 sequence reads: CASRDRGRTGELFF. CDR3 DNA: TGTGCCAGCAGGGACAGGGGGCGGACCGGGGAGCTGTTTTTT.

This clone was counted only a few times. The chain is built from TRBV6-1 and TRBJ2-3; D is perhaps TRBD2 (6 bases). Germline-derived CDR1 and CDR2 are MNHNS and SASEGT. V was clipped by 5 bases and J by 0 bases, with 12 bases between them. The CDR3 runs 15 residues. CDR3 nucleotide sequence: TGTGCCAGCAGTCGCCGGGACTCCAGCACAGATACGCAGTATTTT. Translated, it gives CASSRRDSSTDTQYF.

This chain connects TRBV7-9 to TRBJ1-2; D is perhaps TRBD1 (6 bases). The germline V gene encodes CDR1 SEHNR and CDR2 FQNEAQ (reference sequence). CDR3 length equals 13 residues. V was cut by 5 bases and J by 6 bases, with 13 bases left in between. The CDR3 loop reads CASSPGERDGYTF. CDR3 sequence (DNA): TGTGCCAGCAGCCCAGGGGAAAGGGATGGCTACACCTTC. Filled out from reference TRBV7-9 and TRBJ1-2, the complete variable domain reads DTGVSQNPRHKITKRGQNVTFRCDPISEHNRLYWYRQTLGQGPEFLTYFQNEAQLEKSRLLSDRFSAERPKGSFSTLEIQRTEQGDSAMYLCASSPGERDGYTFGSGTRLTVV.

For this clone: This probably arose from a read error, given a far larger clone one base away. The sample carries other DNA sequences with the same CDR3. The chain uses TRBV15 and TRBJ2-7, with TRBD2 matching 7 bases. Germline CDR1 is LNHNV and CDR2 is YYDKDF (reference sequence). The CDR3 loop spans 15 amino acids. Trimming took 3 bases from V and 0 from J; bases not matched to a gene: 5. The CDR3 sequence is CATSREGGSSYEQYF. CDR3 bases: TGTGCCACCAGCAGGGAGGGAGGGAGCTCCTACGAGCAGTACTTC.

With respect to this clone: Within the sample, other DNA sequences also encode this same CDR3. The chain uses TRBV7-9 and TRBJ2-1; 10 bases fit TRBD2. Germline CDR1 and CDR2: SEHNR and FQNEAQ (reference sequence). The CDR3 loop spans 14 amino acids. The ends lost 1 base at V and 6 bases at J; junction bases unmatched: 0. CDR3 sequence: CASSLGTSGNEQFF. The CDR3 DNA reads as TGTGCCAGCAGCTTAGGGACTAGCGGCAATGAGCAGTTCTTC.

This chain joins TRBV6-6 and TRBJ2-1; possible D gene TRBD2, 6 bases. CDR1 is MNHNY and CDR2 is SVGAGI in the germline V gene (reference sequence). This CDR3 has 12 residues. V lost 5 bases to trimming and J lost 6 bases, with 8 bases between them. The CDR3 is CASSLSGNEQFF. Here the CDR3 DNA reads TGTGCCAGCAGTCTTAGCGGCAATGAGCAGTTCTTC.

This clone has more than one count but fewer than ten. The CDR3: CATTGDAGELFF. In DNA, the CDR3 is TGTGCCACCACAGGGGATGCCGGGGAGCTGTTTTTT. This chain connects TRBV18 to TRBJ2-2; TRBD1 matches 7 bases. This CDR3 spans 12 amino acids. The junction had 5 bases not matched to a gene; V was cut back by 10 bases and J by 6 bases. The germline CDR1 and CDR2 sequences are KGHSH and LQKENI.

The sample holds a few counts of this clone. The chain recombines TRBV7-9 with TRBJ1-4; D may be TRBD1 (5 bases). The CDR3 has 15 amino acids. Between the trimmed V and J ends, which lost 1 base and 8 bases, there was a span of 14 bases. Per the germline V gene, CDR1 is SEHNR and CDR2 is FQNEAQ (reference sequence). CDR3 sequence reads: CASSLGSGEGEKLFF. The CDR3 bases are TGTGCCAGCAGCTTAGGGTCGGGGGAAGGGGAAAAACTGTTTTTT.

This clone was detected a few times. The J gene is TRBJ1-1, the V gene TRBV2; the D is unclear. Per germline, CDR1 SNHLY and CDR2 FYNNEI. The length of the CDR3 is 13 residues. With 7 bases removed from V and 3 bases from J, the gap between germline ends came to 12 bases. As DNA, the CDR3 is TGTGCCAGCACCTTCTTGGGGTACACTGAAGCTTTCTTT. It is translated as CASTFLGYTEAFF.

This clone was picked up a small number of times. V gene TRBV4-1 combines with J gene TRBJ1-5; TRBD1 aligns across 12 bases. CDR3 size: 18 residues. Trimming took 2 bases from V and 7 from J; bases not matched to a gene: 12. Germline V gene lookup returns CDR1 MGHRA and CDR2 YSYEKL. The CDR3 region is CASSQFPAGQGARQPQHF. The CDR3 region has the DNA TGCGCCAGCAGCCAATTTCCTGCGGGACAGGGGGCGAGGCAGCCCCAGCATTTT.